This T cell receptor beta chain was identified in a study of blood T cell repertoires in COVID-19. Overall study: COVID-19 samples, acute and convalescent, were from the United States, Italy and Spain.

TCRdb's copy holds only in-frame clones and misses some; the assay was immunoSEQ multiplex PCR. Of about 120,000 clones listed, 87% are singletons. V shed 5 bases and J 5 bases; nucleotides not matched to a gene: 17. CDR3 length: 18 residues. CDR1 is MNHEY and CDR2 is SMNVEV in the germline V gene (reference sequence). The sequenced sample was peripheral blood. V gene TRBV27 combines with J gene TRBJ2-2, with 7 positions matching TRBD2. The source of this sequence is a woman between 65 and 79 years old with acute or convalescent COVID-19. CDR3: CASSPRTRNRVVTGELFF. As DNA, the CDR3 is TGTGCCAGCAGTCCCCGGACTAGGAATAGGGTAGTAACCGGGGAGCTGTTTTTT.